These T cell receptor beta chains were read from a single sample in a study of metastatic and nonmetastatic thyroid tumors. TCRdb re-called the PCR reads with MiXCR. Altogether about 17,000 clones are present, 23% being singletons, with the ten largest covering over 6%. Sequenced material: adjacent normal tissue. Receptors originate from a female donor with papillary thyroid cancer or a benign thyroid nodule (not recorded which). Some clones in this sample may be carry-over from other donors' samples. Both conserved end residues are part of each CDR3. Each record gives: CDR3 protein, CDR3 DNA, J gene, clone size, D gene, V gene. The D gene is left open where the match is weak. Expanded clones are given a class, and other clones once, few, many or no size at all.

CASSSPGQGAGEQYF | TGTGCCAGCAGTTCCCCTGGACAGGGGGCAGGCGAGCAGTACTTC | TRBJ2-7 | - | TRBD1 | TRBV28
CASSQDFGGAYGYTF | TGCGCCAGCAGCCAAGATTTTGGGGGCGCGTATGGCTACACCTTC | TRBJ1-2 | many | - | TRBV4-1
CSASSEGGTYNEQFF | TGCAGTGCTAGTAGTGAAGGAGGAACCTACAATGAGCAGTTCTTC | TRBJ2-1 | - | - | TRBV20-1
CASSGTGGNQPQHF | TGTGCCAGCAGTGGGACAGGGGGCAATCAGCCCCAGCATTTT | TRBJ1-5 | few | TRBD1 | TRBV6-1
CASSNSGQGPKLFF | TGTGCCAGCAGCAATTCTGGACAGGGACCGAAGTTGTTCTTC | TRBJ2-1 | - | TRBD1 | TRBV7-9
CASSELAGVTDTQYF | TGTGCCAGCAGTGAACTAGCGGGAGTCACAGATACGCAGTATTTT | TRBJ2-3 | many | TRBD2 | TRBV2
CASSPEGGTGRDTQYF | TGCGCCAGCAGCCCAGAAGGGGGAACAGGGAGAGATACGCAGTATTTT | TRBJ2-3 | - | - | TRBV4-3
CAFRRGSSEQYF | TGTGCCTTTCGCAGGGGGTCGTCCGAGCAGTACTTC | TRBJ2-7 | - | TRBD1 | TRBV30
CSVLAYSYNQQFF | TGCAGTGTCCTAGCGTATAGTTACAATCAGCAGTTCTTC | TRBJ2-1 | - | - | TRBV20-1
CASSGGQPQHF | TGTGCCAGCAGTGGGGGTCAGCCCCAGCATTTT | TRBJ1-5 | medium-sized | - | TRBV2
CATSRDCGSYNEQFF | TGTGCCACCAGCAGAGACTGCGGGAGTTATAATGAGCAGTTCTTC | TRBJ2-1 | - | TRBD2 | TRBV15
CAISGQGGTLGYTF | TGTGCCATCAGTGGACAGGGTGGAACTTTGGGCTACACCTTC | TRBJ1-2 | - | TRBD1 | TRBV10-3
CASSEAALDSWYNEQFF | TGTGCCAGCAGTGAAGCGGCCCTTGACTCCTGGTACAATGAGCAGTTCTTC | TRBJ2-1 | few | - | TRBV6-1
CASSPTVTSGRYVEFF | TGCGCCAGCAGCCCTACCGTGACTAGCGGGAGATACGTCGAGTTCTTC | TRBJ2-1 | - | TRBD2 | TRBV5-1
CSAGTSGYNEQFF | TGCAGTGCAGGGACTAGCGGGTACAATGAGCAGTTCTTC | TRBJ2-1 | - | TRBD2 | TRBV20-1
CASSFGSTEAFF | TGTGCCAGCAGTTTCGGCTCCACTGAAGCTTTCTTT | TRBJ1-1 | many | - | TRBV12-3/TRBV12-4
CASSRGGSYGNQPQHF | TGTGCCAGCAGTAGGGGGGGGAGTTATGGCAATCAGCCCCAGCATTTT | TRBJ1-5 | few | - | TRBV6-1
CASSYGEGNTIYF | TGTGCCAGCAGTTACGGGGAAGGAAACACCATATATTTT | TRBJ1-3 | - | - | TRBV6-5
CASSLQGANTGELFF | TGTGCCAGCAGCTTACAGGGGGCGAACACCGGGGAGCTGTTTTTT | TRBJ2-2 | - | TRBD1 | TRBV7-2
CASSLDRGSNEKLFF | TGTGCCAGCAGCTTAGATAGGGGCAGTAATGAAAAACTGTTTTTT | TRBJ1-4 | - | - | TRBV7-9
CASSRAGTSTFEQNF | TGTGCCAGCAGTCGCGCCGGGACATCTACCTTCGAGCAGAACTTC | TRBJ2-7 | - | - | TRBV28
CSARVRLAGGTYEQYF | TGCAGTGCTAGAGTCAGACTAGCGGGAGGTACCTACGAGCAGTACTTC | TRBJ2-7 | - | TRBD2 | TRBV20-1
CASSQYARVSYNEQFF | TGCGCCAGCAGCCAATATGCCCGGGTCTCCTACAATGAGCAGTTCTTC | TRBJ2-1 | - | - | TRBV4-1
CASSWGHTLGEQYF | TGTGCCAGCAGTTGGGGACACACTCTGGGCGAGCAGTACTTC | TRBJ2-7 | - | - | TRBV12-3/TRBV12-4
CASSAKTGPYGYTF | TGTGCCAGTAGTGCAAAAACGGGACCCTATGGCTACACCTTC | TRBJ1-2 | few | - | TRBV19
CASSSSGTQYF | TGTGCCAGCAGCTCGAGTGGGACCCAGTACTTC | TRBJ2-5 | many | - | TRBV5-4
CSARAQAIGGRTTDTHYF | TGCAGTGCTAGGGCTCAGGCGATCGGTGGGAGGACCACAGATACGCATTATTTT | TRBJ2-3 | - | - | TRBV20-1
CASSPLGLDYEQYF | TGTGCCAGCAGCCCCCTCGGACTCGACTACGAGCAGTACTTC | TRBJ2-7 | many | - | TRBV5-6
CASSLSRGDYNEQFF | TGTGCCAGCAGCTTAAGCAGGGGCGATTACAATGAGCAGTTCTTC | TRBJ2-1 | - | - | TRBV7-3
CASSLGRNTEAFF | TGTGCCAGCAGTTTAGGGAGGAACACTGAAGCTTTCTTT | TRBJ1-1 | medium-sized | - | TRBV12-3/TRBV12-4
CASKATGGIYEQYF | TGTGCCAGCAAGGCGACAGGGGGCATTTACGAGCAGTACTTC | TRBJ2-7 | - | TRBD1 | TRBV6-2/TRBV6-3
CASNLRGAGETQYF | TGTGCCAGCAACTTACGGGGGGCAGGAGAGACCCAGTACTTC | TRBJ2-5 | many | - | TRBV7-9
CASSWTGTKQETQYF | TGTGCCAGCAGCTGGACCGGGACCAAACAAGAGACCCAGTACTTC | TRBJ2-5 | many | - | TRBV11-1
CASSLGLAGSDTQYF | TGTGCCAGCAGTTTGGGACTAGCGGGATCAGATACGCAGTATTTT | TRBJ2-3 | few | TRBD2 | TRBV12-3/TRBV12-4
CASSPPGTDKDTQYF | TGTGCCAGCTCACCACCCGGGACAGACAAAGATACGCAGTATTTT | TRBJ2-3 | many | TRBD1 | TRBV18
CASRPPGLSTDTQYF | TGTGCCAGCAGACCTCCGGGACTTTCGACAGATACACAGTATTTT | TRBJ2-3 | - | - | TRBV28
CASSPLRGDTQYF | TGTGCCAGCAGTCCCCTCCGCGGCGATACGCAGTATTTT | TRBJ2-3 | medium-sized | - | TRBV12-3/TRBV12-4
CASSLVEGATETQYF | TGTGCCAGCAGCTTAGTGGAGGGGGCAACAGAGACCCAGTACTTC | TRBJ2-5 | many | - | TRBV7-9
CASSLLQSMNTEAFF | TGTGCCAGCAGTTTACTACAGTCCATGAACACTGAAGCTTTCTTT | TRBJ1-1 | - | - | TRBV28
CASSVGVGTGNTEAFF | TGTGCCAGCAGCGTAGGGGTGGGGACAGGGAACACTGAAGCTTTCTTT | TRBJ1-1 | once | TRBD1 | TRBV9
CVSSFLGGTSGSYYEQCF | TGTGTCAGCAGTTTTCTGGGTGGAACTAGCGGTAGCTACTACGAGCAGTGCTTC | TRBJ2-7 | few | TRBD2 | TRBV27
CSARDTVSSGSLGTGELFF | TGCAGTGCTAGAGACACCGTCTCTAGCGGGAGCCTGGGCACCGGGGAGCTGTTTTTT | TRBJ2-2 | few | TRBD2 | TRBV20-1
CASSQSASGVGETQYF | TGCGCCAGCAGCCAATCCGCTAGCGGAGTCGGCGAGACCCAGTACTTC | TRBJ2-5 | many | TRBD2 | TRBV4-1
CATSRETPLGLGPRSGELFF | TGTGCCACCAGCAGAGAGACCCCCTTGGGGCTAGGGCCTAGATCCGGGGAGCTGTTTTTT | TRBJ2-2 | - | - | TRBV15
CASSLARTSTDTQYF | TGCGCCAGCAGCTTGGCCAGGACTAGCACAGATACGCAGTATTTT | TRBJ2-3 | many | - | TRBV5-1
CASSYFRTGEDTGELFF | TGTGCCAGCAGTTACTTTCGGACAGGGGAAGACACCGGGGAGCTGTTTTTT | TRBJ2-2 | medium-sized | TRBD1 | TRBV6-5
CASRKAGVRNNEQFF | TGTGCCAGCAGAAAAGCGGGAGTCAGGAACAATGAGCAGTTCTTC | TRBJ2-1 | medium-sized | TRBD2 | TRBV27
CSARWGTGYNQPQHF | TGCAGTGCTAGATGGGGGACAGGGTACAATCAGCCCCAGCATTTT | TRBJ1-5 | few | TRBD1 | TRBV20-1